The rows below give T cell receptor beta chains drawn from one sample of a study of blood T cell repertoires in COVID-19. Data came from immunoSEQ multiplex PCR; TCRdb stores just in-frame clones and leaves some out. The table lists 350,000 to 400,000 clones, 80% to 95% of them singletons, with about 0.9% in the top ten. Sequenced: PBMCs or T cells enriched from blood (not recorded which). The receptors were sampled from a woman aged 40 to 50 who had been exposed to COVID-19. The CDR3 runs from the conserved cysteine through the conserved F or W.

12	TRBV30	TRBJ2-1	CAWSVAHNEQFF
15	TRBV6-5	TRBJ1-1	CASSYSTGRYTEAFF
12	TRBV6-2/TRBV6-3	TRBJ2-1	CASSPTASGQFF
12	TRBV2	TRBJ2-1	CASDISLNEQFF
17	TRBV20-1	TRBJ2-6	CSASNSGVRSGANVLTF
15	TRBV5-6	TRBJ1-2	CASSLTGRIVYGYTF
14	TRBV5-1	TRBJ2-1	CASSADRGDNEQFF
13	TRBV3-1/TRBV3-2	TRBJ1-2	CASSQVTGGGYTF
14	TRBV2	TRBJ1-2	CASSEVAGLGGYTF
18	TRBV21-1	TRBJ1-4	CASSKVRGLQGHGEKLFF
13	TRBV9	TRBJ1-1	CASSALRGTEAFF
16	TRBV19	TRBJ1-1	CASSRDPGRFGTEAFF
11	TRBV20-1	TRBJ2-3	CSVEAPDTQYF
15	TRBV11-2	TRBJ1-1	CASSLNAGMNTEAFF
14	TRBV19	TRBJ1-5	CASTPTGTNQPQHF
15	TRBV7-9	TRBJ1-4	CASSLRTGDNEKLFF
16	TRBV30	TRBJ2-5	CAWSVTQPRVQETQYF
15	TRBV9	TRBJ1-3	CASSVDAGGRNTIYF